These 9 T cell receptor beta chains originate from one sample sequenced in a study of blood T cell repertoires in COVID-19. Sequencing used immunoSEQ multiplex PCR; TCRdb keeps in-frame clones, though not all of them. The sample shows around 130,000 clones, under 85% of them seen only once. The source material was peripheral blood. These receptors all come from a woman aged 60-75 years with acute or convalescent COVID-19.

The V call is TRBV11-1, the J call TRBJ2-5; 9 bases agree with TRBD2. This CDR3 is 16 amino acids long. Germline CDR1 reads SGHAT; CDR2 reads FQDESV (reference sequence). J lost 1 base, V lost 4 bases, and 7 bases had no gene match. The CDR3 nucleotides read TGTGCCAGCAGCTCTCTCGAGCGGGGGGCCCAAGAGACCCAGTACTTC. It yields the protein CASSSLERGAQETQYF. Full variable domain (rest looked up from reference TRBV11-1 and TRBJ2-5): EAEVAQSPRYKITEKSQAVAFWCDPISGHATLYWYRQILGQGPELLVQFQDESVVDDSQLPKDRFSAERLKGVDSTLKIQPAELGDSAMYLCASSSLERGAQETQYFGPGTRLLVL.

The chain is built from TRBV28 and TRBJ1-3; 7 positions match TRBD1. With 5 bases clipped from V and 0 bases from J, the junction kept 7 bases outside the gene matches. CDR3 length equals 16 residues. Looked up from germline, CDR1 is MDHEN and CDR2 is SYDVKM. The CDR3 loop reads CASSPLDRSSGNTIYF. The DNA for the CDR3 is TGTGCCAGCAGTCCCCTGGACAGGTCCTCTGGAAACACCATATATTTT. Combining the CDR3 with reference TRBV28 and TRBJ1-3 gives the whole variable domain DVKVTQSSRYLVKRTGEKVFLECVQDMDHENMFWYRQDPGLGLRLIYFSYDVKMKEKGDIPEGYSVSREKKERFSLILESASTNQTSMYLCASSPLDRSSGNTIYFGEGSWLTVV.

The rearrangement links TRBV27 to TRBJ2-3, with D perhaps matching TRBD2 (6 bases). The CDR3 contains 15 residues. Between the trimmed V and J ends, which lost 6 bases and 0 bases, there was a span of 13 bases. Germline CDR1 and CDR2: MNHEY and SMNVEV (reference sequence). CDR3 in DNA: TGTGCCAGCAGGGCGGGAAGCCTAAGCACAGATACGCAGTATTTT. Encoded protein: CASRAGSLSTDTQYF.

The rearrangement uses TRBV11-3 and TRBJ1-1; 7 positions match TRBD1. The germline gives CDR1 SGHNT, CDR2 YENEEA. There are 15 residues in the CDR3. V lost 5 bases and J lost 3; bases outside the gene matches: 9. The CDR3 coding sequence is TGTGCCAGCAGCCGTGGAACAGGGGAAGACACTGAAGCTTTCTTT. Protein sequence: CASSRGTGEDTEAFF.

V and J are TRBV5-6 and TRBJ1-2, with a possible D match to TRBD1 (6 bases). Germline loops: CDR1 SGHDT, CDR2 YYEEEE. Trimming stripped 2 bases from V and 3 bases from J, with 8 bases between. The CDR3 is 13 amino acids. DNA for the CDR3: TGTGCCAGCAGCTTCCAGGGGCACTATGGCTACACCTTC. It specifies CASSFQGHYGYTF.

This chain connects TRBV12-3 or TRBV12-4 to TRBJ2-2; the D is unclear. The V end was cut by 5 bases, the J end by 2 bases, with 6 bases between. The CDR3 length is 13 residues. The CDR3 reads CASSILNTGELFF. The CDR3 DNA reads TGTGCCAGCAGTATTTTAAACACCGGGGAGCTGTTTTTT.

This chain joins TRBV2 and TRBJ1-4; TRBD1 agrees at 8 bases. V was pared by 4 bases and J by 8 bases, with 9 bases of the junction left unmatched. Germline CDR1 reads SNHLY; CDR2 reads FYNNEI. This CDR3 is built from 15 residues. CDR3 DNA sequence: TGTGCCAGCAGTGGACTGACAGGGGTCGGGGAAAAACTGTTTTTT. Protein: CASSGLTGVGEKLFF.

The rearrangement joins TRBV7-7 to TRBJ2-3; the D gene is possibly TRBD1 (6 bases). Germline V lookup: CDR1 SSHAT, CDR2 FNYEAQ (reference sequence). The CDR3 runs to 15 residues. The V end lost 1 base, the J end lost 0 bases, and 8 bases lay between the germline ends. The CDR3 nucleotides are TGTGCCAGCAGCTTAGGTCAGGGGAGCACAGATACGCAGTATTTT. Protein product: CASSLGQGSTDTQYF.

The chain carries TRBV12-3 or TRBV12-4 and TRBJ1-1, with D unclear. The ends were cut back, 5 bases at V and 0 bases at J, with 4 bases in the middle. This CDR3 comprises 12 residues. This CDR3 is CASSQMNTEAFF. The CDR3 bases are TGTGCCAGCAGTCAAATGAACACTGAAGCTTTCTTT.